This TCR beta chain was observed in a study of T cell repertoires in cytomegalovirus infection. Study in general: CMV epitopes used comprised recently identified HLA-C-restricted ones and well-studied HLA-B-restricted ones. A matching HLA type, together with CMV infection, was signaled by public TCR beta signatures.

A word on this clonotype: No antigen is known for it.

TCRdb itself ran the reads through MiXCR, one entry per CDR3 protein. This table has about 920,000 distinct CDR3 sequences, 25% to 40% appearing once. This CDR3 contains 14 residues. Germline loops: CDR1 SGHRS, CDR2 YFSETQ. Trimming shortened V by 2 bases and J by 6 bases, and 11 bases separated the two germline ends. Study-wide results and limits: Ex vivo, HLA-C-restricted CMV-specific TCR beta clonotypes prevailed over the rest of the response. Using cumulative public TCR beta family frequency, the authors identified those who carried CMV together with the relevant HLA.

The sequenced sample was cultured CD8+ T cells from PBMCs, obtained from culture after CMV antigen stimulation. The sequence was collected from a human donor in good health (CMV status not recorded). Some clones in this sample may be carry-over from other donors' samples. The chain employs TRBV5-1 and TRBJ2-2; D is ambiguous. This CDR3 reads CASSLARTSGELFF. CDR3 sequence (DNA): TGCGCCAGCAGCTTAGCCAGAACATCCGGGGAGCTGTTTTTT.